What follows are 7 T cell receptor beta chains derived from one specimen sequenced in a study of cytomegalovirus exposure and HLA in healthy donors. 60 Vbeta and 13 Jbeta primers were used in PCR. Some clones are missing from TCRdb's copy, which holds only in-frame ones; the method was immunoSEQ multiplex PCR. The sample holds under 250,000 clones, 80% to 85% seen once. Source material: PBMCs. The receptor set was obtained from a woman in her sixties in good health and CMV-seropositive.

In this sample, this clone turned up a few times. CDR3 loop: CASSSGRGGKTQYF. CDR3 bases: TGTGCCAGCAGTAGCGGGAGGGGAGGGAAGACCCAGTACTTC. The chain joins TRBV27 to TRBJ2-5; 10 nucleotides line up with TRBD2. Germline V gives CDR1 MNHEY, CDR2 SMNVEV (reference sequence). The junction had 6 bases not matched to a gene; V was cut back by 5 bases and J by 6 bases. The CDR3 has 14 residues.

The rearrangement joins TRBV30 to TRBJ2-7; no definite D call. The CDR3 is 13 amino acids. Germline V gives CDR1 GTSNPN, CDR2 SVGIG (reference sequence). Trimming took 1 base from V and 2 from J, leaving 9 bases between them. The CDR3 region has the DNA TGTGCCTGGAGTGATGGCAGTCCCTACGAGCAGTACTTC. Encoded protein: CAWSDGSPYEQYF.

The gene calls are TRBV4-2 and TRBJ2-3; 7 bases fit TRBD2. Germline lookup yields CDR1 LGHNA and CDR2 YNFKEQ. Trimming took 0 bases from V and 5 from J; bases not matched to a gene: 8. The CDR3 is 16 residues long. This CDR3 is CASSQEGGRAGDTQYF. CDR3 DNA sequence: TGTGCCAGCAGCCAAGAGGGTGGGAGGGCTGGAGATACGCAGTATTTT.

The gene calls are TRBV4-2 and TRBJ2-5, with D maybe TRBD2 (7 bases). Germline V gene lookup returns CDR1 LGHNA and CDR2 YNFKEQ. This CDR3 region has 14 residues. Trimming took 1 base from V and 4 from J, leaving 10 bases between them. The CDR3, as DNA: TGTGCCAGCAGCCAAGTGGGAGGGGGAGAGACCCAGTACTTC. This codes for CASSQVGGGETQYF.

This sequence joins TRBV5-1 and TRBJ2-1, with TRBD2 matching over 9 bases. This CDR3 has 15 amino acids. Germline CDR1 and CDR2: SGHRS and YFSETQ. V lost 0 bases to trimming and J lost 10 bases; unmatched junction nucleotides: 8. Written as DNA, the CDR3 is TGCGCCAGCAGCTTGGGAGGCGGGAGGGCCCAGGAGCAGTTCTTC. Translation: CASSLGGGRAQEQFF.

The chain has TRBV10-1 and TRBJ2-1, with 7 positions matching TRBD2. J was trimmed by 2 bases and V by 2 bases; bases with no gene match: 3. The CDR3 covers 15 residues. Germline CDR1 and CDR2: WNHNN and SYGVQD (reference sequence). This CDR3 is CASSEEGGPYNEQFF. CDR3 DNA: TGCGCCAGCAGTGAGGAGGGAGGGCCCTACAATGAGCAGTTCTTC.

V and J are TRBV14 and TRBJ1-2, with 10 positions matching TRBD1. V shed 4 bases and J 6 bases; nucleotides not matched to a gene: 2. The CDR3 length is 13 residues. Germline CDR1 and CDR2: SGHDN and FVKESK. The CDR3 reads CASSPTGGHGYTF. CDR3 DNA: TGTGCCAGCAGCCCGACAGGGGGCCATGGCTACACCTTC.